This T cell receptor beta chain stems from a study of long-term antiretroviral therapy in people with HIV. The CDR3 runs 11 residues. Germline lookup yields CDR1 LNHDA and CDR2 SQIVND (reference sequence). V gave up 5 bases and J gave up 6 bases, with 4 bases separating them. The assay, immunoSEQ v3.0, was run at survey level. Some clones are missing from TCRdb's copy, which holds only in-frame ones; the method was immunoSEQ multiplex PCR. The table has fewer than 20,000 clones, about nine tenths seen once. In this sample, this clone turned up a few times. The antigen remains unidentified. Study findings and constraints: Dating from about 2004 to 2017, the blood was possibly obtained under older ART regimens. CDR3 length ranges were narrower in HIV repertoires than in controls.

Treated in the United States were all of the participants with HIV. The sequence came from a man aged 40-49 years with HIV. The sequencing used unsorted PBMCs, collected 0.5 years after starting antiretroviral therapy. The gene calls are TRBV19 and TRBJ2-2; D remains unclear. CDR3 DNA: TGTGCCAGTAGTCTCCCCGGGGAGCTGTTTTTT. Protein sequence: CASSLPGELFF.